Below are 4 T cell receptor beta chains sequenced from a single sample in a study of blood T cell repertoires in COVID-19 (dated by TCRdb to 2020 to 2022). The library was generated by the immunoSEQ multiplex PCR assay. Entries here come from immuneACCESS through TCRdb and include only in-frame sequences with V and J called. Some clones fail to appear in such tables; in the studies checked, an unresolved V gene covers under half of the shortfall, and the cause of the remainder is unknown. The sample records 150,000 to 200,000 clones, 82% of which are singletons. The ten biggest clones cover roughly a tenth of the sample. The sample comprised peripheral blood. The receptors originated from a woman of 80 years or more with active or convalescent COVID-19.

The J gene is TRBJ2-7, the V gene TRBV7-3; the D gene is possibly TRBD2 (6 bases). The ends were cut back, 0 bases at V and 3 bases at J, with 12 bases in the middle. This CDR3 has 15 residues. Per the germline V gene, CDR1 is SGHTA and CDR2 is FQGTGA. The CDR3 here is CASSLTRDSNYEQYF. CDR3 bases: TGTGCCAGCAGCTTAACCCGGGACTCCAACTACGAGCAGTACTTC.

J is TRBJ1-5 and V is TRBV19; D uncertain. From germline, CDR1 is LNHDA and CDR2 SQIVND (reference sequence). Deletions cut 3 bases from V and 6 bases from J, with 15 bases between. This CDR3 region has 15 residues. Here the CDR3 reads CASSIGSRGSQPQHF. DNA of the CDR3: TGTGCCAGTAGTATCGGCTCACGAGGGAGTCAGCCCCAGCATTTT.

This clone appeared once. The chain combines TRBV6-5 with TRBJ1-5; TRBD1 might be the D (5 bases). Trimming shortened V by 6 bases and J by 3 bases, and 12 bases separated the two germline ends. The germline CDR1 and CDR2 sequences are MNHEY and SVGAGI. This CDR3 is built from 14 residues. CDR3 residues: CASREGLDNQPQHF. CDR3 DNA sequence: TGTGCCAGCAGGGAGGGACTTGACAATCAGCCCCAGCATTTT.

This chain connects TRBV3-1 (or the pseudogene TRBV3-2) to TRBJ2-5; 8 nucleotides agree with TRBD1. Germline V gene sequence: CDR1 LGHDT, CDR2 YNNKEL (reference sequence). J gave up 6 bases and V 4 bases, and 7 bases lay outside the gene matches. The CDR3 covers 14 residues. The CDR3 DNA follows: TGTGCCAGCAGCCCGACAGGGGTTGCTCAGACCCAGTACTTC. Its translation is CASSPTGVAQTQYF.